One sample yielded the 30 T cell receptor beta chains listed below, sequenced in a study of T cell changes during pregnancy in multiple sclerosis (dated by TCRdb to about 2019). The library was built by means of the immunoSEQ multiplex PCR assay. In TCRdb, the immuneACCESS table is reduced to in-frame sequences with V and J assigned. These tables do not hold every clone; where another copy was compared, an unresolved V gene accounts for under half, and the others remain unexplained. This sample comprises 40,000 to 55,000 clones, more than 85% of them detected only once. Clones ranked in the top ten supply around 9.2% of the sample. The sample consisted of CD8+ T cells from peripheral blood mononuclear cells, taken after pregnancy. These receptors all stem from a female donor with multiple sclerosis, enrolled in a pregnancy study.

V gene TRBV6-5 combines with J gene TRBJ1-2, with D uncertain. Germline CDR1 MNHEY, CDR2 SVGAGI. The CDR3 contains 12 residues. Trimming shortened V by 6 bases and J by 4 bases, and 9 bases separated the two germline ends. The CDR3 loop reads CASSLSGYGYTF. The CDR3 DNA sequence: TGTGCCAGCAGCCTATCCGGCTATGGCTACACCTTC.

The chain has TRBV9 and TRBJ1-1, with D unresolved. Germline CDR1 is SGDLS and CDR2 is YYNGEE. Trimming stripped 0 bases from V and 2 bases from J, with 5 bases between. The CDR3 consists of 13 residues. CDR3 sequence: CASSVVVNTEAFF. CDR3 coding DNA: TGTGCCAGCAGCGTAGTAGTTAACACTGAAGCTTTCTTT.

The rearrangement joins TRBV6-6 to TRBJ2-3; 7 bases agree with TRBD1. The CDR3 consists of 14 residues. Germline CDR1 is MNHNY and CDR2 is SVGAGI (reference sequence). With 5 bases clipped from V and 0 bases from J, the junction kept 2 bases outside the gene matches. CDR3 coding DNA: TGTGCCAGCAGTGCGGACAGGAGCACAGATACGCAGTATTTT. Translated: CASSADRSTDTQYF.

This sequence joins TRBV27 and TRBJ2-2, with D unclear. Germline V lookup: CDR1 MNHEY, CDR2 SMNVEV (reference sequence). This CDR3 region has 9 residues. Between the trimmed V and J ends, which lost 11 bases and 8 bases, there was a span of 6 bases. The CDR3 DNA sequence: TGTGCCGTCGCGGGGGAGCTGTTTTTT. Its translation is CAVAGELFF.

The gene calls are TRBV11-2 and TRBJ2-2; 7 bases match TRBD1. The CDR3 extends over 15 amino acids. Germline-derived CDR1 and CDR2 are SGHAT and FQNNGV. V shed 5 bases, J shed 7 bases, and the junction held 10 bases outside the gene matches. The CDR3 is CASSPGQENHGELFF. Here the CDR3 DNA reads TGTGCCAGCAGCCCCGGACAGGAGAATCACGGGGAGCTGTTTTTT.

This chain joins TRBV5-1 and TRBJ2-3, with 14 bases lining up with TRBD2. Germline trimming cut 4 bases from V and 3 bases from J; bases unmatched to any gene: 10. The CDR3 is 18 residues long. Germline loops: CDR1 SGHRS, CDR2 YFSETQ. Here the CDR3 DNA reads TGCGCCAGCAGCACCGGACTAGCGGGAGGAGGTTTGACAGATACGCAGTATTTT. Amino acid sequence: CASSTGLAGGGLTDTQYF. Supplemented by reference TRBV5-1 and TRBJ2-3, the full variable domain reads KAGVTQTPRYLIKTRGQQVTLSCSPISGHRSVSWYQQTPGQGLQFLFEYFSETQRNKGNFPGRFSGRQFSNSRSEMNVSTLELGDSALYLCASSTGLAGGGLTDTQYFGPGTRLTVL.

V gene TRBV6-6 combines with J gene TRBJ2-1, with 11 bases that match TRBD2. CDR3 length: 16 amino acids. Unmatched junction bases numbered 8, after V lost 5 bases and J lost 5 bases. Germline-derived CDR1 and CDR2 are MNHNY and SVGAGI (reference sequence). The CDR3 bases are TGTGCCAGCAGTACCGGACTAGCGGGTATTCACAATGAGCAGTTCTTC. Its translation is CASSTGLAGIHNEQFF.

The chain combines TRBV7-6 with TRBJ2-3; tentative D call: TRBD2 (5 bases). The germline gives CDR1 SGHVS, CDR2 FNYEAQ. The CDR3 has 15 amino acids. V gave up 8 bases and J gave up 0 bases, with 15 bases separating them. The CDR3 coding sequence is TGTGCCAGCCACCCGACGGGGTATAGCACAGATACGCAGTATTTT. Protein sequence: CASHPTGYSTDTQYF.

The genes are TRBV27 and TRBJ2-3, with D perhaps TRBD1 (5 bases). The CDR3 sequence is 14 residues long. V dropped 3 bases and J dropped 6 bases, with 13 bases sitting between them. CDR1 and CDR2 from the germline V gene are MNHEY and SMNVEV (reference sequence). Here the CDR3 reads CASSFPNPGDTQYF. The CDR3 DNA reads TGTGCCAGCAGTTTTCCCAACCCAGGGGATACGCAGTATTTT.

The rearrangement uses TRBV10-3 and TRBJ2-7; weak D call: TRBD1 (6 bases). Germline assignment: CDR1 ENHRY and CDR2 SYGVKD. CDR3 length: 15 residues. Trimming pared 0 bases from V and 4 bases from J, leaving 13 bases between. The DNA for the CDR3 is TGTGCCATCAGTGAGTCGCCCCGGACAGTATACGAGCAGTACTTC. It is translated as CAISESPRTVYEQYF.

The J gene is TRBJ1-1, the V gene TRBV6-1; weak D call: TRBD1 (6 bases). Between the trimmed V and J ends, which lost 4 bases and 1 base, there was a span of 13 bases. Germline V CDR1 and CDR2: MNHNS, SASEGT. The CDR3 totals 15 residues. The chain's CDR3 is CASSGHMGANTEAFF. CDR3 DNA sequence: TGTGCCAGCAGTGGCCATATGGGGGCGAACACTGAAGCTTTCTTT.

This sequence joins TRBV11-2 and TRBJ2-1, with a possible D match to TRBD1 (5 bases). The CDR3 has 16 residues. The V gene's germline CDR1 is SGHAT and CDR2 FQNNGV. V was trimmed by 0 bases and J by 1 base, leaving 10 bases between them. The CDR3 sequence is CASSLDLGRSYNEQFF. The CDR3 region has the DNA TGTGCCAGCAGCTTAGACCTGGGGCGTTCCTACAATGAGCAGTTCTTC.

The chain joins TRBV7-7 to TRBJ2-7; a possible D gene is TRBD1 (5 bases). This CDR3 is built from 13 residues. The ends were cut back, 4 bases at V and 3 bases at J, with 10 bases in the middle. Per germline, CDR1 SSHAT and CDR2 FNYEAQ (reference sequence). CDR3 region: CASSWGSSYEQYF. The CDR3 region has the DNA TGTGCCAGCAGCTGGGGCAGCAGCTACGAGCAGTACTTC.

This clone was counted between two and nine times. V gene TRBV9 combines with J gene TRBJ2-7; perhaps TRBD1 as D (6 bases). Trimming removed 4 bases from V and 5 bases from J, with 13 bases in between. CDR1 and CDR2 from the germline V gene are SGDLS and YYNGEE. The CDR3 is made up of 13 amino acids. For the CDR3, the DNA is TGTGCCAGCAGCACCCAACAGGGCCACGAGCAGTACTTC. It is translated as CASSTQQGHEQYF.

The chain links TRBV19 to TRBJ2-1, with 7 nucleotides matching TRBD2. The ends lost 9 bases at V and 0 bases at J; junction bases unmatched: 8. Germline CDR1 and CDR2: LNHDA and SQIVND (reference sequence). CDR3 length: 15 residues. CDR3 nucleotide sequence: TGTGCCAGCGAGCCCGGGGGGAGCTCCTACAATGAGCAGTTCTTC. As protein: CASEPGGSSYNEQFF.

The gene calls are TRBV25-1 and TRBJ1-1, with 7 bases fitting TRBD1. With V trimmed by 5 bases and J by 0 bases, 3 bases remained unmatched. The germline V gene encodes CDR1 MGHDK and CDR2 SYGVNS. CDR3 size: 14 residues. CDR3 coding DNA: TGTGCCAGCAGTTATCAGGGGGTGAACACTGAAGCTTTCTTT. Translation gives CASSYQGVNTEAFF.

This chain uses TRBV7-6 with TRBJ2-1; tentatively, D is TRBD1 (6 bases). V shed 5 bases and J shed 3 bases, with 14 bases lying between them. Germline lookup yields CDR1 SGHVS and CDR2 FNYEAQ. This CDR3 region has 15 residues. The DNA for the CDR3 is TGTGCCAGCAGCCGCGACAGGTTAGGCTACAATGAGCAGTTCTTC. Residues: CASSRDRLGYNEQFF.

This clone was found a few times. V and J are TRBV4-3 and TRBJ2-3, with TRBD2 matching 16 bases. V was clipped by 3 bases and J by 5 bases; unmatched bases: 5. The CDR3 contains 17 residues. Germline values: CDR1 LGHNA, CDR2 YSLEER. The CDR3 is CASSQGLAGGPIDTQYF. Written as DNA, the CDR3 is TGCGCCAGCAGCCAGGGACTAGCGGGGGGGCCTATAGATACGCAGTATTTT.

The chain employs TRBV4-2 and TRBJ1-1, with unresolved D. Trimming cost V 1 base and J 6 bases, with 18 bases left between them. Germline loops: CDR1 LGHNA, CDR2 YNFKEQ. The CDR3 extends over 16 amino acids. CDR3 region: CASSQVPSALGAEAFF. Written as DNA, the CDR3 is TGTGCCAGCAGCCAAGTCCCCTCGGCCCTAGGTGCTGAAGCTTTCTTT.

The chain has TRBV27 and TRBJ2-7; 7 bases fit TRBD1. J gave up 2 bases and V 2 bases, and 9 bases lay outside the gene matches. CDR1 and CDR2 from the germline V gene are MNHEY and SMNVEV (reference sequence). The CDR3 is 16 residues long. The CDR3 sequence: CASSLTDGTATYEQYF. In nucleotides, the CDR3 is TGTGCCAGCAGTTTAACCGACGGGACAGCAACCTACGAGCAGTACTTC.

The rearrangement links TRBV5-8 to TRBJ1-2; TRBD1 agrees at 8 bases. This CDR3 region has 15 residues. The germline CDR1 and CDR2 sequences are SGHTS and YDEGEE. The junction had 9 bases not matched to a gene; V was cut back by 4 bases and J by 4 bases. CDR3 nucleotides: TGTGCCAGCAGCATGACAGGGGCCCGATTCTATGGCTACACCTTC. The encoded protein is CASSMTGARFYGYTF.

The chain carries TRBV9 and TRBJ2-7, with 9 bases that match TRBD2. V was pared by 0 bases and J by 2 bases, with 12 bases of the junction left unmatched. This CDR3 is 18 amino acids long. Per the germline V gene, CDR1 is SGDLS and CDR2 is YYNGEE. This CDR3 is CASSVEAGGPSGTYEQYF. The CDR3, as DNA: TGTGCCAGCAGCGTAGAAGCGGGGGGCCCCTCCGGTACCTACGAGCAGTACTTC.

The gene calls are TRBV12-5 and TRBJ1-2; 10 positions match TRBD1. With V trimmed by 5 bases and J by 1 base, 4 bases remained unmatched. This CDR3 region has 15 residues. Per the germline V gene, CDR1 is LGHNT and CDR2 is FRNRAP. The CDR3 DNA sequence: TGTGCTAGTGGTCCAGGGACAGGGGTTAACTATGGCTACACCTTC. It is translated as CASGPGTGVNYGYTF. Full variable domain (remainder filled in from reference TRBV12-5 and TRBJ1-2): DARVTQTPRHKVTEMGQEVTMRCQPILGHNTVFWYRQTMMQGLELLAYFRNRAPLDDSGMPKDRFSAEMPDATLATLKIQPSEPRDSAVYFCASGPGTGVNYGYTFGSGTRLTVV.

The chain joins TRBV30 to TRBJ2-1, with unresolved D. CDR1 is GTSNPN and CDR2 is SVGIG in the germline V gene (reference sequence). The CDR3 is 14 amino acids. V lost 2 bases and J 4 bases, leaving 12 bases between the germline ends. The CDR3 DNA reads TGTGCCTGGAGTTACGGTCGTGAGTACAATGAGCAGTTCTTC. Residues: CAWSYGREYNEQFF.

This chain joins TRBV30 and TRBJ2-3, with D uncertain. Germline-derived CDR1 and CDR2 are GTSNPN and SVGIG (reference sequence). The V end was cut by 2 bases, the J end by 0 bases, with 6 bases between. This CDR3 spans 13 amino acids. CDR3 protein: CAWSMASTDTQYF. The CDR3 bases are TGTGCCTGGAGTATGGCCAGCACAGATACGCAGTATTTT.

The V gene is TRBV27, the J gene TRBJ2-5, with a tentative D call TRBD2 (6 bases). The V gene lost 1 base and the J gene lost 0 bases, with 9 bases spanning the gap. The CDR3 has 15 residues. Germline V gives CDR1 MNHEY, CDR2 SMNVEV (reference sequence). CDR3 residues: CASSLWGGDQETQYF. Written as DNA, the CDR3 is TGTGCCAGCAGTTTATGGGGAGGAGACCAAGAGACCCAGTACTTC.

The CDR3 reads CASSYESGGHEQYF. The CDR3 region has the DNA TGTGCCAGCAGCTACGAGAGCGGCGGGCACGAGCAGTACTTC. The V and J genes are TRBV11-1 and TRBJ2-7, with a possible D match to TRBD2 (5 bases). CDR3 length equals 14 residues. V was clipped by 4 bases and J by 5 bases, with 15 bases between them. From germline, CDR1 is SGHAT and CDR2 FQDESV (reference sequence).

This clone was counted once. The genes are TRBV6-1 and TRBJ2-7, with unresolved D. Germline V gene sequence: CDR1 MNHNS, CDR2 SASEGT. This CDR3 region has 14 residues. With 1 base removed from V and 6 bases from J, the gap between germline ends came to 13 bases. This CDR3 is CASSEDTVWAEQYF. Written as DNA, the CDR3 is TGTGCCAGCAGTGAAGATACGGTGTGGGCCGAGCAGTACTTC.

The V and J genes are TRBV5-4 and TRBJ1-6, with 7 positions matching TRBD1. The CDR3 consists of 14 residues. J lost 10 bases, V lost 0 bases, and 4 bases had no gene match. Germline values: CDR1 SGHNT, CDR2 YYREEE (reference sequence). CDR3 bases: TGTGCCAGCAGCTTGGACAGGGGAGACTCACCCCTCCACTTT. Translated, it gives CASSLDRGDSPLHF. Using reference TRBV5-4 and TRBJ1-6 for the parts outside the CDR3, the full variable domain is ETGVTQSPTHLIKTRGQQVTLRCSSQSGHNTVSWYQQALGQGPQFIFQYYREEENGRGNFPPRFSGLQFPNYSSELNVNALELDDSALYLCASSLDRGDSPLHFGNGTRLTVT.

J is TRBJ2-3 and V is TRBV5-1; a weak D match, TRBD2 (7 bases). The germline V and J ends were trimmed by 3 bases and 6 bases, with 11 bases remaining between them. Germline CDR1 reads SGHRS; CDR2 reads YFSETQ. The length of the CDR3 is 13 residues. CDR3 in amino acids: CASSSGGQDTQYF. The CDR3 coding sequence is TGCGCCAGCAGCTCGGGGGGCCAGGATACGCAGTATTTT.